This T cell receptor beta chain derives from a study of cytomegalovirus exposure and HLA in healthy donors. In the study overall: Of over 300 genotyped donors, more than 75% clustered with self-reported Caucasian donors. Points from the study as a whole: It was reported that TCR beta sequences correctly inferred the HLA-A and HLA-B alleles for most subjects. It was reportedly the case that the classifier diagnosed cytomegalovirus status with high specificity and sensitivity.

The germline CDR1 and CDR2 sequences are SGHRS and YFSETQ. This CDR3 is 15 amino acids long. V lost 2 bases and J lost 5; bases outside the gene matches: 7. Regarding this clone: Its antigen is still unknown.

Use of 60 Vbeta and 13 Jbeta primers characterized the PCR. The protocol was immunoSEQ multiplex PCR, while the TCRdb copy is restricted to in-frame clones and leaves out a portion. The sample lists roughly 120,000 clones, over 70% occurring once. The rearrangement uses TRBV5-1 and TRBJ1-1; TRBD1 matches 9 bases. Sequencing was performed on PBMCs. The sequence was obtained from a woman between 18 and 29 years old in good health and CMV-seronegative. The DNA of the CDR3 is TGCGCCAGCAGCTTAGGTGGGACAGGGAGTACTGAAGCTTTCTTT. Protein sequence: CASSLGGTGSTEAFF.